This passage covers 12 T cell receptor beta chains from one sample sequenced in a study of CD8 T cells in ankylosing spondylitis (dated by TCRdb to 2017 to 2019). Library creation used 5' RACE. Sequencing took place on an Illumina HiSeq 2500. TCRdb's own reprocessing of the public reads used fastp at Q25 and MiXCR and kept productive beta chains. Entries that share a CDR3 protein sequence are merged under the most common genes and DNA. This sample lists 200,000 or so distinct CDR3 sequences; roughly 18% were detected once. The biggest ten clones account for 4.3% of the sample. Sequencing input: blood, either unsorted or a sorted T cell fraction (not recorded which). The receptors were sampled from a male donor between 5 and 35 years old with ankylosing spondylitis or in good health (not recorded which). Donor details come from another sample of the same person, matched by shared clones.

This clonotype was observed many times. This chain links TRBV5-1 with TRBJ2-7; D remains ambiguous. The CDR3 is 11 residues long. Per germline, CDR1 SGHRS and CDR2 YFSETQ. V gave up 6 bases and J gave up 2 bases, with 6 bases separating them. CDR3 sequence: CASIRTYEQYV. For the CDR3, the DNA is TGCGCCAGCATCAGGACCTACGAGCAGTACGTC.

This clonotype was detected many times. The genes are TRBV27 and TRBJ2-3; tentatively, D is TRBD2 (6 bases). The V and J ends lost 6 bases and 3 bases respectively, with 16 bases between them. The germline V gene encodes CDR1 MNHEY and CDR2 SMNVEV (reference sequence). This CDR3 comprises 15 residues. DNA for the CDR3: TGTGCCAGCAGCCAGACTAGGGCGGTGACAGATACGCAGTATTTT. It translates to CASSQTRAVTDTQYF.

This clonotype was seen a few times. V and J are TRBV2 and TRBJ2-5, with TRBD2 matching over 7 bases. The junction had 7 bases not matched to a gene; V was cut back by 8 bases and J by 1 base. Germline V gene data show CDR1 as SNHLY and CDR2 as FYNNEI. The CDR3 contains 14 residues. CDR3 residues: CASVFASGQETQYF. Here the CDR3 DNA reads TGTGCCAGCGTTTTCGCTAGCGGCCAAGAGACCCAGTACTTC.

The V call is TRBV29-1, the J call TRBJ1-1; 10 bases align to TRBD1. Trimming cost V 6 bases and J 5 bases; bases outside gene matches: 3. Germline V lookup: CDR1 SQVTM, CDR2 ANQGSEA. This CDR3 has 12 amino acids. CDR3 residues: CSVGDRGTEAFF. DNA for the CDR3: TGCAGCGTAGGGGACAGGGGAACTGAAGCTTTCTTT.

The table lists this clonotype with a few counts. The chain's CDR3 is CASSAEGTRETQYF. The CDR3 region has the DNA TGTGCCAGCAGCGCAGAGGGAACTAGGGAGACCCAGTACTTC. The chain uses TRBV9 and TRBJ2-5, with D tentatively TRBD2 (5 bases). V lost 3 bases, J lost 5 bases, and 14 bases lay in between. Germline loops: CDR1 SGDLS, CDR2 YYNGEE. CDR3 size: 14 residues.

This clonotype was detected ten times or more. J is TRBJ2-1 and V is TRBV27; no definite D call. Germline V CDR1 and CDR2: MNHEY, SMNVEV (reference sequence). This CDR3 contains 13 residues. V was trimmed by 3 bases and J by 6 bases, leaving 9 bases between them. CDR3 residues: CASSFTSRNEQFF. The DNA of the CDR3 is TGTGCCAGCAGTTTTACCTCTCGCAATGAGCAGTTCTTC.

The chain recombines TRBV7-9 with TRBJ2-1, with D maybe TRBD2 (5 bases). Germline values: CDR1 SEHNR, CDR2 FQNEAQ (reference sequence). The CDR3 covers 13 residues. The germline V and J ends were trimmed by 6 bases and 8 bases, with 14 bases remaining between them. CDR3 in DNA: TGTGCCAGCAGGATAGACTCAGCGGATGAGCAGTTCTTC. Amino acids: CASRIDSADEQFF.

This clonotype was picked up many times. V is TRBV2 and J is TRBJ2-2, with no clear D. This CDR3 has 14 amino acids. Germline lookup yields CDR1 SNHLY and CDR2 FYNNEI. V lost 6 bases to trimming and J lost 1 base, with 9 bases between them. The CDR3 DNA reads as TGTGCCAGCAGAAGGACGGAGAACACCGGGGAGCTGTTTTTT. Its translation: CASRRTENTGELFF.

This clonotype was counted at least ten times. This sequence joins TRBV6-6 and TRBJ1-4; TRBD1 is a possible D gene (5 bases). CDR3 length: 13 amino acids. Deletions cut 4 bases from V and 7 bases from J, with 10 bases between. Germline V gene lookup returns CDR1 MNHNY and CDR2 SVGAGI (reference sequence). CDR3 protein: CASSSGGGEKLFF. Here the CDR3 DNA reads TGTGCCAGCAGTTCGGGGGGGGGTGAAAAACTGTTTTTT.

The rearrangement links TRBV6-6 to TRBJ1-2; the D is unclear. The ends were cut back, 0 bases at V and 4 bases at J, with 15 bases in the middle. This CDR3 spans 16 amino acids. Germline V gives CDR1 MNHNY, CDR2 SVGAGI (reference sequence). This chain's CDR3 is CASSYSSRWVPYGYTF. CDR3 DNA: TGTGCCAGCAGTTACTCGTCGCGGTGGGTTCCCTATGGCTACACCTTC.

This clonotype was found many times. The V and J genes are TRBV11-2 and TRBJ2-5; the match to TRBD1 covers 7 bases. CDR1 and CDR2 from the germline V gene are SGHAT and FQNNGV. The junction had 7 bases not matched to a gene; V was cut back by 5 bases and J by 1 base. CDR3 size: 15 residues. In nucleotides, the CDR3 is TGTGCCAGCAGCAGAAGGACAGGTTTCCAAGAGACCCAGTACTTC. Amino acid sequence: CASSRRTGFQETQYF.

This chain uses TRBV20-1 with TRBJ2-1, with 12 bases matching TRBD2. The CDR3 loop spans 14 amino acids. Germline V CDR1 and CDR2: DFQATT, SNEGSKA (reference sequence). V shed 5 bases, J shed 8 bases, and the junction held 7 bases outside the gene matches. The CDR3 nucleotides are TGCAGTGCTGGACGACTAGCGGGAGTCGATGAGCAGTTCTTC. Translation: CSAGRLAGVDEQFF.